This T cell receptor (beta chain) is from a study of CD8+ T cells in alopecia areata. Study-level results: Normal scalp had lower clonality than lesional scalp, with alopecia totalis/universalis lesions showing this most strongly. Whereas mice showed it more clearly, TCR sharing across patients was murkier, possibly because of HLA. Tofacitinib significantly decreased scalp clonality and expanded CD8+ clones among top 100.

As to this clone: Its cognate antigen is unknown. Other DNA sequences from this sample encode an identical CDR3 as well.

The sequencing template was cDNA reverse transcribed from extracted RNA. TCRdb's copy holds only in-frame clones and misses some; the assay was immunoSEQ multiplex PCR. Of 150,000 to 200,000 clones in the sample, roughly 60% were seen once. This CDR3 comprises 12 residues. Germline V lookup: CDR1 SQVTM, CDR2 ANQGSEA. V dropped 4 bases and J dropped 1 base, with 8 bases sitting between them. Sample treatment: oral pan-JAK inhibitor, 5-10 mg twice daily. This chain joins TRBV29-1 and TRBJ2-7, with D possibly matching TRBD1 (5 bases). The clonotype was recovered from a human donor with alopecia areata. Sequencing used CD4+ T cells sorted from blood, obtained at week 24, from a patient treated with tofacitinib. CDR3 protein: CSVGSGSYEQYF. In DNA form, the CDR3 reads TGCAGCGTTGGTTCAGGGTCCTACGAGCAGTACTTC.